This TCR beta chain was identified in a study of T-cell memory formation after mild COVID-19. Study observations and caveats: Largely, contracting CD4+ clones fell within CM and EM, and contracting CD8+ clones within EMRA. Clones that shrank (day 15 to 85) were balanced CD4/CD8, whereas later expanders leaned CD4+.

Per germline, CDR1 MNHNY and CDR2 SVGAGI (reference sequence). The junction had 6 bases not matched to a gene; V was cut back by 2 bases and J by 5 bases. The CDR3 length is 14 residues. TCRdb used MiXCR to reprocess the 5' RACE reads, holding one entry per CDR3 protein. This sample has roughly 550,000 distinct CDR3 sequences; about 20% occur once, and the top ten carry approximately 12%. A remark on this clonotype: Its antigen is not identified.

This clonotype was sampled from an adult woman who had mild COVID-19 (a few samples of this study predate the infection). Cell type and time point are not known. Specimen: PBMCs or a T cell subset sorted from them (not recorded which). The chain employs TRBV6-6 and TRBJ2-7, with 7 nucleotides matching TRBD1. CDR3 loop: CASSYMLTGDEQYF. Here the CDR3 DNA reads TGTGCCAGCAGTTACATGCTTACAGGGGACGAGCAGTACTTC.